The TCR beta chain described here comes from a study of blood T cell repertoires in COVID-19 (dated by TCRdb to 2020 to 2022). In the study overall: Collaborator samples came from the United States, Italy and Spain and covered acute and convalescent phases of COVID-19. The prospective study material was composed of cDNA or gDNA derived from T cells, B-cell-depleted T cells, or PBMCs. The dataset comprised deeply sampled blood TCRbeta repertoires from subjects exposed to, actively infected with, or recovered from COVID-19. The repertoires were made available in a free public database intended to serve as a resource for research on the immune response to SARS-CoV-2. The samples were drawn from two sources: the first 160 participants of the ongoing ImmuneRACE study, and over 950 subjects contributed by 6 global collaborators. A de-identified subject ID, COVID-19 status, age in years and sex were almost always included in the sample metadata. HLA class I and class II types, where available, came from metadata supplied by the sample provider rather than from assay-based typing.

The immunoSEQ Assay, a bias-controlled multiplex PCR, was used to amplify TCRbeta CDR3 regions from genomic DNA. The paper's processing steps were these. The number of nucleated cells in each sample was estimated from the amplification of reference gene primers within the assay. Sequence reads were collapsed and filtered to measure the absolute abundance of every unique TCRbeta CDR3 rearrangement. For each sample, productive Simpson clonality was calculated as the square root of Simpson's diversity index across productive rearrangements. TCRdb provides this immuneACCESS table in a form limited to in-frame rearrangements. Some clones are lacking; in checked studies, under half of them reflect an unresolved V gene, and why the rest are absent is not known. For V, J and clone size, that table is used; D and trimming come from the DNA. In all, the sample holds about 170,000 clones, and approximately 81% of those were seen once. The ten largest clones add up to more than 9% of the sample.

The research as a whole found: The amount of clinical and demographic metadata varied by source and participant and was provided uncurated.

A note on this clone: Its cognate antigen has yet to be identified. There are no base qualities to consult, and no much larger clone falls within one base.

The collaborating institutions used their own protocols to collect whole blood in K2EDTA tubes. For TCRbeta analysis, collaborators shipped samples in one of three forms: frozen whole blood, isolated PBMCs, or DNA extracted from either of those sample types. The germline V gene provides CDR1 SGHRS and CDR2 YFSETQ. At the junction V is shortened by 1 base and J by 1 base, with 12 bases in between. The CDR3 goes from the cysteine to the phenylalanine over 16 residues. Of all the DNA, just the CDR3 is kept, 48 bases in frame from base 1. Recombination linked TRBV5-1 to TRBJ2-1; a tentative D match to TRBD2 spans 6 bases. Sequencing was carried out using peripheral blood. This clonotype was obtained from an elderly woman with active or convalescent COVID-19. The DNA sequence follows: TGCGCCAGCAGCTTGTCGCCTAGCGCGTCCTACAATGAGCAGTTCTTC. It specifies CASSLSPSASYNEQFF.